The entry below describes one TCR beta chain. This clone's antigen is unknown. No quality values exist for individual bases; no much larger clone is one base distant. Whole blood was collected in K2EDTA tubes by collaborating institutions according to the institutions' own protocols. Collaborator samples were shipped for TCRbeta analysis as frozen whole blood, isolated PBMCs, or DNA extracted from either sample type. From V the trimming removes 5 bases and from J it removes 1 base, while the gene matches leave 3 bases of the junction unaccounted for. Inclusive of the bounding cysteine and phenylalanine, the CDR3 is 15 residues long. CDR3 DNA only is kept here, 45 bases in frame from base 1. CDR1 is given as ENHRY and CDR2 as SYGVKD, both from the germline V gene. The record originates from a study of blood T cell repertoires in COVID-19 (dated by TCRdb to 2020 to 2021). For context, the study as a whole: The collaborator samples originated in the United States, Italy and Spain and spanned the acute and convalescent phases of COVID-19. Where HLA class I and class II types were available, the types were taken from metadata supplied by the sample provider, not from assay-based typing. The material from the prospective study consisted of cDNA or gDNA derived from T cells, B-cell-depleted T cells, or PBMCs. The sample metadata nearly always contained a de-identified subject ID, COVID-19 status, age in years and sex. Samples were obtained from the ongoing ImmuneRACE study (first 160 participants) and from over 1,000 subjects provided by 6 global collaborators. Subjects who had been exposed to COVID-19, were actively infected with it, or had recovered from it provided the deeply sampled blood TCRbeta repertoires that made up the dataset. The repertoires were released in a freely available public database intended as a resource for research on the immune response to SARS-CoV-2.

Paper-wide results and their limitations: The quantity of clinical and demographic metadata differed by source and by participant and was supplied without curation.

TCRbeta CDR3 regions were amplified from genomic DNA by means of the immunoSEQ Assay, a bias-controlled multiplex PCR. The authors' pipeline ran thus. The number of nucleated cells in each sample was estimated by amplification of reference gene primers within the assay. To quantify the absolute abundance of each unique TCRbeta CDR3 rearrangement, sequence reads were collapsed and filtered. For each sample, productive Simpson clonality was calculated as the square root of Simpson's diversity index across productive rearrangements. Drawn from immuneACCESS, this table holds only the in-frame rearrangements with V and J called that TCRdb kept. Clones are partly lost; checked studies trace under half to an unresolved V gene and leave the rest unexplained. V and J calls and clone size come straight from that table; D and trimming were deduced from the DNA. For this sample there are approximately 130,000 clones; approximately 84% appear just once. The top ten clones comprise roughly 12% of the sample.

The sequence was obtained from a human donor in a cohort sampled during active COVID-19. The sequence is built from TRBV10-3 and TRBJ2-3; TRBD2 agrees with 10 junctional bases. The source material was peripheral blood. The CDR3 here reads CAISLAGGRTDTQYF. The DNA sequence follows: TGTGCCATCAGTTTAGCGGGGGGACGCACAGATACGCAGTATTTT.